This T cell receptor beta chain was sequenced during a study of blood T cells in healthy people across ages. The ends were cut back, 7 bases at V and 2 bases at J, with 16 bases in the middle. Germline lookup yields CDR1 SQVTM and CDR2 ANQGSEA. The CDR3 consists of 14 residues. With a J-beta primer mix and a sample-barcoded 5' primer, a second PCR ran about 7 to 12 cycles. TCRdb called the 5' RACE reads again in MiXCR, with one record for every CDR3 protein. Among about 830,000 distinct CDR3 sequences listed, roughly 60% were seen once. Sequenced material: blood. The chain couples TRBV29-1 to TRBJ2-3; D might be TRBD2 (5 bases). The TCR originated in a man aged 30 to 45 in good health. CDR3 residues: CSASSRGFTDTQYF. The CDR3 DNA sequence: TGCAGCGCATCCAGCCGAGGGTTCACAGATACGCAGTATTTT.